The clone carrying this TCR beta chain was found many times. Per germline, CDR1 SSHAT and CDR2 FNYEAQ (reference sequence). Trimming stripped 5 bases from V and 1 base from J, with 20 bases between. The CDR3 extends over 18 amino acids. Per the study methods: Nucleated cell counts were estimated from reference gene primer amplification. Some clones are missing from TCRdb's copy, which holds only in-frame ones; the method was immunoSEQ multiplex PCR. V and J calls and clone size are copied from that table; D and trimming were computed from the DNA. The sample has 60,000 to 75,000 clones; 85% are singletons. The source of the sample is a study of blood T cell repertoires in COVID-19. Overall study context: There were acute and convalescent COVID-19 samples, and they came from the United States, Italy and Spain. The analysed material was cDNA or gDNA that came from T cells, B-cell-depleted T cells, or PBMCs.

This TCR was sampled from a human donor in a cohort sampled during active COVID-19. Sequencing was performed on peripheral blood. The chain carries TRBV7-7 and TRBJ2-2; no reliable D call. The CDR3 sequence is CASSARPRNLRNTGELFF. For the CDR3, the DNA is TGTGCCAGCAGCGCCCGCCCCAGGAATCTTAGGAACACCGGGGAGCTGTTTTTT.